Shown below are 15 T cell receptor beta chains from a single sample sequenced in a study of T cell responses to AZD1222 COVID-19 vaccine. The method was immunoSEQ multiplex PCR; TCRdb's version includes in-frame clones alone and lacks a portion of them. Here the sample spans some 150,000 clones, about 87% being singletons. Source: peripheral blood, taken on day 0 of AZD1222 vaccination. The receptors were gathered from an adult in good health.

V usage is TRBV7-3 and J usage is TRBJ2-5, with 10 bases matching TRBD2. J gave up 2 bases and V 6 bases, and 3 bases lay outside the gene matches. From germline, CDR1 is SGHTA and CDR2 FQGTGA. The CDR3 is made up of 14 amino acids. Here the CDR3 DNA reads TGTGCCAGCAGTCGTAGCGGGGGGCAAGAGACCCAGTACTTC. Its protein is CASSRSGGQETQYF.

The gene calls are TRBV30 and TRBJ2-1, with 8 bases aligning to TRBD2. The CDR3 contains 15 residues. The V segment lost 0 bases and the J segment 5 bases; nucleotides outside the gene matches: 6. The germline V gene encodes CDR1 GTSNPN and CDR2 SVGIG (reference sequence). The CDR3 DNA reads as TGTGCCTGGAGTGTCGGGGTAGCGGGAAACAATGAGCAGTTCTTC. Translating it yields CAWSVGVAGNNEQFF.

This chain uses TRBV5-3 with TRBJ1-2; weak D call: TRBD1 (6 bases). TRBV5-3 is given ORF status, its function remaining uncertain. This CDR3 contains 15 residues. V dropped 3 bases and J dropped 4 bases, with 16 bases sitting between them. CDR3 in DNA: TGTGCCAGAAGCTGGACGGACAGCAGACTCTATGGCTACACCTTC. Residues: CARSWTDSRLYGYTF.

The CDR3 region is CASSPRRTEAFF. Written as DNA, the CDR3 is TGTGCCAGCAGCCCACGTAGGACTGAAGCTTTCTTT. V is TRBV6-1 and J is TRBJ1-1; D unclear. The CDR3 spans 12 residues. Germline V gene sequence: CDR1 MNHNS, CDR2 SASEGT. With 6 bases removed from V and 5 bases from J, the gap between germline ends came to 10 bases.

CDR3 loop: CSASRPTGDGEQYF. CDR3 coding DNA: TGCAGTGCTAGTCGCCCGACAGGGGATGGAGAGCAGTACTTC. The J gene is TRBJ2-7, the V gene TRBV20-1, with 8 bases matching TRBD1. V trimming: 3 bases; J trimming: 7 bases; junction bases outside the gene matches: 11. The germline V gene encodes CDR1 DFQATT and CDR2 SNEGSKA (reference sequence). There are 14 residues in the CDR3.

This chain links TRBV7-3 with TRBJ1-1, with D possibly matching TRBD1 (5 bases). V lost 4 bases and J 4 bases, leaving 10 bases between the germline ends. Germline V CDR1 and CDR2: SGHTA, FQGTGA. The CDR3 extends over 13 amino acids. CDR3 amino acids: CASSSRQGTEAFF. The CDR3, as DNA: TGTGCCAGCAGCTCCCGCCAGGGCACTGAAGCTTTCTTT.

This clone was observed a handful of times. The rearrangement joins TRBV5-1 to TRBJ1-5; D not resolved. CDR1 is SGHRS and CDR2 is YFSETQ in the germline V gene. This CDR3 has 11 residues. Trimming left V 6 bases short and J 7 bases short, with 8 bases between. For the CDR3, the DNA is TGCGCCAGCAAGTGGGGACAGCCCCAGCATTTT. Translated: CASKWGQPQHF.

This rearrangement joins TRBV7-3 to TRBJ2-5; D unclear. Germline CDR1 reads SGHTA; CDR2 reads FQGTGA. V was clipped by 2 bases and J by 3 bases, with 7 bases between them. The CDR3 loop spans 13 amino acids. CDR3 coding DNA: TGTGCCAGCAGCTTAGGGCAGAAAGAGACCCAGTACTTC. Translated: CASSLGQKETQYF.

CDR3 sequence reads: CASSRGGLNTEAFF. The CDR3 DNA reads TGCGCCAGCAGCCGGGGAGGGTTGAACACTGAAGCTTTCTTT. V usage is TRBV4-3 and J usage is TRBJ1-1, with D hard to call. V lost 4 bases, J lost 0 bases, and 9 bases lay in between. The CDR3 is 14 amino acids. Germline lookup yields CDR1 LGHNA and CDR2 YSLEER.

This rearrangement joins TRBV19 to TRBJ1-2, with 7 bases fitting TRBD1. The CDR3 spans 12 residues. After removal of 10 bases from V and 6 bases from J, the junction contained 8 bases not matched to a gene. Looked up from germline, CDR1 is LNHDA and CDR2 is SQIVND (reference sequence). The CDR3, as DNA: TGTGCCACCGAAGACAGGGCTGATGGCTACACCTTC. This translates into CATEDRADGYTF.

This sequence joins TRBV7-3 and TRBJ1-1, with 9 bases lining up with TRBD1. V shed 5 bases, J shed 8 bases, and the junction held 12 bases outside the gene matches. CDR3 length equals 15 residues. Per the germline V gene, CDR1 is SGHTA and CDR2 is FQGTGA. CDR3 bases: TGTGCCAGCAGCCCCGGACTCGGACAGGGGAGCGAAGCTTTCTTT. It specifies CASSPGLGQGSEAFF.

This clone was picked up one time. This chain links TRBV10-3 with TRBJ2-3; 10 bases fit TRBD2. The CDR3 covers 19 residues. The V segment lost 8 bases and the J segment 0 bases; nucleotides outside the gene matches: 17. Germline CDR1 is ENHRY and CDR2 is SYGVKD. For the CDR3, the DNA is TGTGCCATCCGGACGGTACTAGCGGGGACGACACTGAGCACAGATACGCAGTATTTT. Translation gives CAIRTVLAGTTLSTDTQYF.

The chain has TRBV5-1 and TRBJ1-3; a weak D match, TRBD1 (6 bases). V shed 4 bases and J shed 1 base, with 18 bases lying between them. This CDR3 has 17 amino acids. CDR1 is SGHRS and CDR2 is YFSETQ in the germline V gene. The CDR3 spells CASSVRGEPRSGNTIYF. The CDR3 DNA is TGCGCCAGCAGCGTGAGGGGGGAGCCCAGGTCTGGAAACACCATATATTTT. Drawing the rest from reference TRBV5-1 and TRBJ1-3, the complete variable domain is KAGVTQTPRYLIKTRGQQVTLSCSPISGHRSVSWYQQTPGQGLQFLFEYFSETQRNKGNFPGRFSGRQFSNSRSEMNVSTLELGDSALYLCASSVRGEPRSGNTIYFGEGSWLTVV.

In regard to this clone: Germline and junction disagree at one end, which may indicate a read error. The CDR3 spells CASSYRENPEAFF. The CDR3 nucleotides are TGTGCCAGCAGCTACAGGGAGAACCCTGAAGCTTTCTTT. The rearrangement uses TRBV7-9 and TRBJ1-1; tentative D call: TRBD1 (6 bases). From germline, CDR1 is SEHNR and CDR2 FQNEAQ (reference sequence). The CDR3 has 13 amino acids.

The genes are TRBV2 and TRBJ1-1; TRBD1 might be the D (6 bases). Trimming shortened V by 6 bases and J by 2 bases, and 13 bases separated the two germline ends. Germline V gene sequence: CDR1 SNHLY, CDR2 FYNNEI. The CDR3 is made up of 14 amino acids. CDR3 DNA: TGTGCCAGCAGGGCGACAGGAGGTAACACTGAAGCTTTCTTT. Translated, it gives CASRATGGNTEAFF.